These 32 T cell receptor beta chains came from one sample sequenced in a study of glioma-infiltrating T cells after dendritic cell vaccination. As to time point: after dendritic cell vaccination, including at tumor progression/relapse. Measured with immunoSEQ multiplex PCR; TCRdb has only the in-frame clones, and not every one. The table lists 9,500 to 12,000 clones, 81% of them singletons. This sample comprised blood, obtained after dendritic cell vaccination. All receptors derive from a human donor with glioblastoma.

The chain combines TRBV7-2 with TRBJ1-5, with 8 bases that match TRBD1. Germline V gives CDR1 SGHTA, CDR2 FQGNSA. V dropped 2 bases and J dropped 6; count of bases not matched to a gene: 6. The CDR3 loop spans 15 amino acids. CDR3 amino acids: CASSLNDRGGQPQHF. The CDR3 DNA is TGTGCCAGCAGCTTAAATGACAGGGGCGGTCAGCCCCAGCATTTT.

This clone was counted a few times. The rearrangement links TRBV6-6 to TRBJ1-4, with unresolved D. Trimming pared 6 bases from V and 0 bases from J, leaving 8 bases between. Germline CDR1 and CDR2: MNHNY and SVGAGI (reference sequence). The CDR3 extends over 14 amino acids. CDR3 residues: CASRQFATNEKLFF. The CDR3 DNA reads TGTGCCAGCAGGCAGTTTGCAACTAATGAAAAACTGTTTTTT.

The CDR3 DNA is TGTGCCAGCTCACCTAATACCACCCGGTGGAGGGGACAGGGTCAGCCCCAGCATTTT. Residues: CASSPNTTRWRGQGQPQHF. The rearrangement links TRBV18 to TRBJ1-5; 9 bases align to TRBD1. Germline V lookup: CDR1 KGHSH, CDR2 LQKENI. V lost 3 bases and J lost 6; bases outside the gene matches: 18. There are 19 residues in the CDR3.

The J gene is TRBJ2-1, the V gene TRBV7-6; 7 nucleotides line up with TRBD2. Looked up from germline, CDR1 is SGHVS and CDR2 is FNYEAQ. The CDR3 runs to 13 residues. V lost 5 bases and J lost 4; bases outside the gene matches: 2. CDR3 residues: CASSPAGYNEQFF. CDR3 DNA sequence: TGTGCCAGCAGCCCAGCGGGGTACAATGAGCAGTTCTTC.

The chain recombines TRBV18 with TRBJ1-3; no clear D gene. The CDR3 length is 15 residues. The germline V and J ends were trimmed by 2 bases and 3 bases, with 11 bases remaining between them. From germline, CDR1 is KGHSH and CDR2 LQKENI. CDR3 residues: CASSPYRADGNTIYF. The CDR3 DNA reads as TGTGCCAGCTCACCATACAGAGCTGATGGAAACACCATATATTTT.

This sequence joins TRBV6-4 and TRBJ2-1, with D unclear. Germline V gene sequence: CDR1 MRHNA, CDR2 SNTAGT. This CDR3 comprises 15 residues. V lost 4 bases to trimming and J lost 0 bases, with 10 bases between them. CDR3 sequence (DNA): TGTGCCAGCAGTGGCGAACTTAGCTCCTACAATGAGCAGTTCTTC. Translation gives CASSGELSSYNEQFF.

Only one count was recorded for this clone. V is TRBV6-1 and J is TRBJ1-2, with 7 bases that match TRBD1. This CDR3 has 14 amino acids. The V and J ends lost 5 bases and 1 base, in that order; junction bases with no gene match: 4. Germline V gene sequence: CDR1 MNHNS, CDR2 SASEGT. The CDR3 region is CASSRQGSNYGYTF. The CDR3 DNA follows: TGTGCCAGCAGTCGACAGGGCAGTAACTATGGCTACACCTTC.

The chain has TRBV7-3 and TRBJ2-7; TRBD1 aligns across 9 bases. Unmatched junction bases numbered 6, after V lost 8 bases and J lost 7 bases. In germline, CDR1 is SGHTA, CDR2 FQGTGA. The CDR3 runs 12 residues. This CDR3 reads CASPDRGREQYF. In nucleotides, the CDR3 is TGTGCCAGCCCGGACAGGGGTAGAGAGCAGTACTTC. The variable domain in full, completed from reference TRBV7-3 and TRBJ2-7, reads GAGVSQTPSNKVTEKGKYVELRCDPISGHTALYWYRQSLGQGPEFLIYFQGTGAADDSGLPNDRFFAVRPEGSVSTLKIQRTERGDSAVYLCASPDRGREQYFGPGTRLTVT.

This chain joins TRBV9 and TRBJ2-3; D possibly corresponds to TRBD2 (7 bases). V gave up 4 bases and J gave up 3 bases, with 15 bases separating them. Germline CDR1 SGDLS, CDR2 YYNGEE. CDR3 length equals 15 residues. The CDR3 sequence: CASSPRGAGTDTQYF. The CDR3 DNA sequence: TGTGCCAGCAGCCCCAGGGGAGCGGGGACAGATACGCAGTATTTT. The full variable domain, completed using reference TRBV9 and TRBJ2-3, is DSGVTQTPKHLITATGQRVTLRCSPRSGDLSVYWYQQSLDQGLQFLIQYYNGEERAKGNILERFSAQQFPDLHSELNLSSLELGDSALYFCASSPRGAGTDTQYFGPGTRLTVL.

The genes are TRBV7-9 and TRBJ2-1, with a weak D call TRBD2 (6 bases). The length of the CDR3 is 17 residues. Trimming shortened V by 4 bases and J by 9 bases, and 25 bases separated the two germline ends. In germline, CDR1 is SEHNR, CDR2 FQNEAQ (reference sequence). The chain's CDR3 is CASSSSGGEAVTAEQFF. CDR3 nucleotides: TGTGCCAGCAGCTCTTCCGGGGGAGAAGCGGTTACGGCTGAGCAGTTCTTC.

The J gene is TRBJ1-1, the V gene TRBV14, with D unclear. V lost 1 base, J lost 11 bases, and 11 bases lay in between. The CDR3 is made up of 12 amino acids. Germline-derived CDR1 and CDR2 are SGHDN and FVKESK. The CDR3 region is CASSQVGHGAFF. The CDR3 nucleotides read TGTGCCAGCAGCCAAGTTGGGCATGGTGCTTTCTTT.

The V call is TRBV29-1, the J call TRBJ2-5; possibly TRBD2 for D (6 bases). The DNA end is a closer match to TRBJ2-7, so the J assignment may be wrong. The germline V gene encodes CDR1 SQVTM and CDR2 ANQGSEA. This CDR3 contains 15 residues. CDR3 loop: CSVGTFGRLTYEQYF. The CDR3 bases are TGCAGCGTGGGGACTTTTGGCCGACTTACCTACGAGCAGTACTTC.

J is TRBJ2-3 and V is TRBV6-1; 8 bases agree with TRBD2. CDR1 and CDR2 from the germline V gene are MNHNS and SASEGT. J gave up 3 bases and V 2 bases, and 4 bases lay outside the gene matches. The CDR3 consists of 15 residues. The CDR3, as DNA: TGTGCCAGCAGTGAACCAGCGGGGGCGACAGATACGCAGTATTTT. Translated: CASSEPAGATDTQYF.

CDR3 amino acids: CASSYEGAGGVTEAFF. For the CDR3, the DNA is TGTGCCAGCAGTTACGAGGGGGCGGGGGGTGTTACTGAAGCTTTCTTT. The V and J genes are TRBV7-2 and TRBJ1-1, with 7 bases lining up with TRBD1. The CDR3 is 16 amino acids. The V gene end was trimmed by 6 bases and the J gene end by 5 bases; junction bases not matched to a gene: 15. Germline V gives CDR1 SGHTA, CDR2 FQGNSA.

The chain employs TRBV29-1 and TRBJ2-1; 14 bases map to TRBD2. Trimming took 5 bases from V and 6 from J; bases not matched to a gene: 6. This CDR3 has 15 residues. Germline loops: CDR1 SQVTM, CDR2 ANQGSEA. The CDR3 region has the DNA TGCAGCGTTAAGGGACTAGCGGGAGCCGGCAATGAGCAGTTCTTC. Translated: CSVKGLAGAGNEQFF.

This clone was observed a handful of times. The rearrangement uses TRBV4-1 and TRBJ1-4; D might be TRBD1 (6 bases). The CDR3 is made up of 18 amino acids. V was clipped by 2 bases and J by 0 bases, with 16 bases between them. Per germline, CDR1 MGHRA and CDR2 YSYEKL. As DNA, the CDR3 is TGCGCCAGCAGCCAACGAGAGGGGGTGAGAACAACTAATGAAAAACTGTTTTTT. Residues: CASSQREGVRTTNEKLFF.

This rearrangement joins TRBV27 to TRBJ1-5; D remains ambiguous. This CDR3 spans 15 amino acids. The V and J ends lost 6 bases and 1 base respectively, with 13 bases between them. The germline gives CDR1 MNHEY, CDR2 SMNVEV (reference sequence). As DNA, the CDR3 is TGTGCCAGCAGAGCCTCGACCGGGAGCAATCAGCCCCAGCATTTT. It encodes CASRASTGSNQPQHF.

The chain is built from TRBV19 and TRBJ2-6, with TRBD1 matching 11 bases. The CDR3 covers 19 residues. CDR1 is LNHDA and CDR2 is SQIVND in the germline V gene (reference sequence). V lost 1 base to trimming and J lost 1 base; unmatched junction nucleotides: 6. The CDR3, as DNA: TGTGCCAGTAGTATAGGACCGGGACAGGGGGGGTCTGGGGCCAACGTCCTGACTTTC. Amino acid sequence: CASSIGPGQGGSGANVLTF.

V and J are TRBV7-2 and TRBJ2-7; 13 bases align to TRBD2. J gave up 6 bases and V 3 bases, and 8 bases lay outside the gene matches. The germline V gene has CDR1 SGHTA and CDR2 FQGNSA. The CDR3 is 16 residues long. CDR3: CASSLSKLAGGGEQYF. The DNA of the CDR3 is TGTGCCAGCAGCTTGAGTAAACTAGCGGGAGGGGGCGAGCAGTACTTC.

As concerns this clone: One end of the junction does not line up with germline, which may come from a read error. The chain is built from TRBV10-3 and TRBJ2-5, with a tentative D call TRBD2 (6 bases). TRBJ2-7 matches the DNA end more closely, so the J call is doubtful. This CDR3 spans 15 amino acids. CDR1 is ENHRY, CDR2 SYGVKD, per germline. CDR3 region: CASSEYAGPSYEQYF. CDR3 DNA: TGCGCCAGCAGTGAGTACGCGGGACCCTCCTACGAGCAGTACTTC.

The V call is TRBV28, the J call TRBJ2-2; D is perhaps TRBD2 (6 bases). CDR1 and CDR2 (germline): MDHEN, SYDVKM. V lost 8 bases to trimming and J lost 1 base, with 14 bases between them. CDR3 length equals 15 residues. The CDR3 loop is CASGRGGRNTGELFF. Written as DNA, the CDR3 is TGTGCCAGCGGAAGGGGAGGTCGGAACACCGGGGAGCTGTTTTTT.

The chain combines TRBV5-8 with TRBJ1-4, with D possibly being TRBD1 (6 bases). Trimming took 1 base from V and 8 from J, leaving 12 bases between them. The germline CDR1 and CDR2 sequences are SGHTS and YDEGEE. The CDR3 contains 14 residues. The CDR3 reads CASSLWGGAEKLFF. CDR3 DNA sequence: TGTGCCAGCAGCTTGTGGGGGGGCGCGGAAAAACTGTTTTTT.

The rearrangement uses TRBV5-1 and TRBJ1-4, with 7 bases matching TRBD1. CDR1 and CDR2 (germline): SGHRS, YFSETQ. The CDR3 covers 16 residues. The J segment lost 6 bases and the V segment lost 3 bases, leaving 11 bases of the junction unmatched. CDR3 loop: CASSSTGVLRDEKLFF. CDR3 bases: TGCGCCAGCAGCTCTACAGGGGTTTTGAGAGATGAAAAACTGTTTTTT.

A single count supports this clone. J is TRBJ2-7 and V is TRBV6-5, with 10 positions matching TRBD2. CDR3 length equals 15 residues. V lost 0 bases, J lost 3 bases, and 2 bases stayed unmatched. Germline-derived CDR1 and CDR2 are MNHEY and SVGAGI. Written as DNA, the CDR3 is TGTGCCAGCAGTTACTCGAGGACTAGCGGCTACGAGCAGTACTTC. Its translation is CASSYSRTSGYEQYF.

In its sample, this clone is hyperexpanded (1% or more). The CDR3 is CASSEYAGPSYEQYF. The CDR3 nucleotides read TGCGCCAGCAGTGAGTACGCGGGACCCTCCTACGAGCAGTACTTC. The chain joins TRBV10-2 to TRBJ2-7, with D possibly matching TRBD2 (6 bases). The CDR3 loop spans 15 amino acids. Germline-derived CDR1 and CDR2 are WSHSY and SAAADI. Between the trimmed V and J ends, which lost 1 base and 0 bases, there was a span of 10 bases.

This chain connects TRBV7-2 to TRBJ2-7; 10 bases fit TRBD2. After removal of 7 bases from V and 6 bases from J, the junction contained 12 bases not matched to a gene. CDR3 size: 15 residues. Germline CDR1 SGHTA, CDR2 FQGNSA. CDR3 protein: CASNQVSSGRLEQYF. The CDR3 bases are TGTGCCAGCAACCAAGTGTCTAGCGGGAGACTCGAGCAGTACTTC. The full variable domain, in which reference TRBV7-2 and TRBJ2-7 provide the parts outside the CDR3, is GAGVSQSPSNKVTEKGKDVELRCDPISGHTALYWYRQSLGQGLEFLIYFQGNSAPDKSGLPSDRFSAERTGGSVSTLTIQRTQQEDSAVYLCASNQVSSGRLEQYFGPGTRLTVT.

The CDR3 here is CASSEPGRVWKLHNEQFF. The CDR3 DNA follows: TGTGCCAGCAGTGAACCGGGGAGGGTATGGAAACTTCACAATGAGCAGTTCTTC. This sequence joins TRBV25-1 and TRBJ2-1; the match to TRBD2 covers 7 bases. There are 18 residues in the CDR3. From germline, CDR1 is MGHDK and CDR2 SYGVNS. With V trimmed by 2 bases and J by 5 bases, 15 bases remained unmatched.

The rearrangement uses TRBV28 and TRBJ2-3; 8 bases agree with TRBD2. CDR3 length: 15 amino acids. Germline V gene data show CDR1 as MDHEN and CDR2 as SYDVKM. The J segment lost 7 bases and the V segment lost 5 bases, leaving 11 bases of the junction unmatched. The DNA of the CDR3 is TGTGCCAGCAGTCTCCCCGGACTAGCCTCTAATACGCAGTATTTT. Translation gives CASSLPGLASNTQYF.

The chain joins TRBV5-1 to TRBJ1-1, with 8 bases that match TRBD1. Germline CDR1 SGHRS, CDR2 YFSETQ. CDR3 length equals 15 residues. With V trimmed by 3 bases and J by 1 base, 5 bases remained unmatched. The CDR3 region is CASSWGDRGNTEAFF. The CDR3 DNA reads as TGCGCCAGCAGCTGGGGCGACAGGGGGAACACTGAAGCTTTCTTT. Together with reference TRBV5-1 and TRBJ1-1, the CDR3 gives the full variable domain: KAGVTQTPRYLIKTRGQQVTLSCSPISGHRSVSWYQQTPGQGLQFLFEYFSETQRNKGNFPGRFSGRQFSNSRSEMNVSTLELGDSALYLCASSWGDRGNTEAFFGQGTRLTVV.

The chain recombines TRBV11-2 with TRBJ2-4; TRBD1 matches at 7 bases. V dropped 1 base and J dropped 8; count of bases not matched to a gene: 2. This CDR3 has 13 amino acids. Germline values: CDR1 SGHAT, CDR2 FQNNGV. The CDR3 spells CASSLGTGDIQYF. In DNA, the CDR3 is TGTGCCAGCAGCTTAGGCACAGGGGACATTCAGTACTTC.

The table lists this clone with a few counts. The junction differs from germline at one of its ends, possibly a read error. V gene TRBV28 combines with J gene TRBJ1-1; D is possibly TRBD1 (6 bases). The germline V gene encodes CDR1 MDHEN and CDR2 SYDVKM. This CDR3 spans 14 amino acids. The CDR3 DNA follows: TGTGCCAGCAGTCTATGGGGGGCGGACACTGAAGCTTTCTTT. This gives the protein CASSLWGADTEAFF.

The rearrangement uses TRBV7-6 and TRBJ2-5; D remains ambiguous. Trimming took off 2 bases at V and 2 bases at J, with 6 bases between the two ends. The CDR3 has 13 residues. Germline V gene data show CDR1 as SGHVS and CDR2 as FNYEAQ. Here the CDR3 reads CASSLTRQETQYF. The CDR3 DNA reads as TGTGCCAGCAGCTTAACCAGACAAGAGACCCAGTACTTC.